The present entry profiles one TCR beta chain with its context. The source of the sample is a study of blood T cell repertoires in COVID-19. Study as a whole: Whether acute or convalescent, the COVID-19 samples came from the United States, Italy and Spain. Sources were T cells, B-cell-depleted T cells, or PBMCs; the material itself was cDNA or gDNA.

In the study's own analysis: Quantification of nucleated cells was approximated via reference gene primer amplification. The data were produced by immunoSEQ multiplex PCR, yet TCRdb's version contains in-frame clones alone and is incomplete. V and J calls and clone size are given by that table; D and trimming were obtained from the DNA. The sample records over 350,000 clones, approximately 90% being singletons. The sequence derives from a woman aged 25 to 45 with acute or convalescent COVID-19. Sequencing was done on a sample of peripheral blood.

For the CDR3, the DNA is TGTGCCAGCAGCCAAGCATCCACTAGGGAAGACGGGGAGCTGTTTTTT. It encodes CASSQASTREDGELFF. The rearrangement uses TRBV4-2 and TRBJ2-2; maybe TRBD2 (5 bases). The V gene lost 1 base and the J gene lost 7 bases, with 16 bases spanning the gap. This CDR3 is built from 16 residues. Germline V lookup: CDR1 LGHNA, CDR2 YNFKEQ.